This record looks at one TCR beta chain sequence and its context. Its antigen is as yet unknown. The V segment lost 9 bases and the J segment 4 bases; nucleotides outside the gene matches: 8. This CDR3 contains 13 residues. Per the germline V gene, CDR1 is LNHDA and CDR2 is SQIVND (reference sequence). The data were taken from a study of PD-1 blockade in classical Hodgkin lymphoma. Study-level results: Individuals initiating nivolumab under 1 year after ASCT were excluded. There was a significant rise in CD4+ TCR diversity by C4D1, with no such rise for CD8+.

Clones were read by immunoSEQ multiplex PCR, and TCRdb kept only the in-frame ones, dropping some. The sample records more than 9,500 clones, around 80% being singletons. Every one of the patients relapsed after autologous stem cell transplantation (brentuximab vedotin exposure was variable). Researchers report purifying CD4+ T cells from thawed PBMCs by magnetic negative selection. This TCR was recovered from a human donor with classical Hodgkin lymphoma. This sequence joins TRBV19 and TRBJ1-1, with 7 bases fitting TRBD1. The starting material was CD4+ T cells from blood, obtained at baseline. The CDR3 DNA follows: TGTGCCAGCACTACAGGGGTGGGCACTGAAGCTTTCTTT. As protein: CASTTGVGTEAFF.